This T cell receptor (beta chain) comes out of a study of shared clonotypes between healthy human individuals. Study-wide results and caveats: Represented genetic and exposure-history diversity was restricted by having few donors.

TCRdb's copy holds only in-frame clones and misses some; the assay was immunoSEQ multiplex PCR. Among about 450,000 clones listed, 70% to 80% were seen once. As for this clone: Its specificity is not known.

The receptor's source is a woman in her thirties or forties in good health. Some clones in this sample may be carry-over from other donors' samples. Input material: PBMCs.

Written as DNA, the CDR3 is TGTGCCAGCAGCCCTAGCGGGAGGGCGGACAATGAGCAGTTCTTC. Residues: CASSPSGRADNEQFF. J is TRBJ2-1 and V is TRBV11-1; 12 nucleotides align to TRBD2. Trimming removed 5 bases from V and 5 bases from J; junction bases left unmatched: 4. Germline V lookup: CDR1 SGHAT, CDR2 FQDESV (reference sequence). The CDR3 extends over 15 amino acids.